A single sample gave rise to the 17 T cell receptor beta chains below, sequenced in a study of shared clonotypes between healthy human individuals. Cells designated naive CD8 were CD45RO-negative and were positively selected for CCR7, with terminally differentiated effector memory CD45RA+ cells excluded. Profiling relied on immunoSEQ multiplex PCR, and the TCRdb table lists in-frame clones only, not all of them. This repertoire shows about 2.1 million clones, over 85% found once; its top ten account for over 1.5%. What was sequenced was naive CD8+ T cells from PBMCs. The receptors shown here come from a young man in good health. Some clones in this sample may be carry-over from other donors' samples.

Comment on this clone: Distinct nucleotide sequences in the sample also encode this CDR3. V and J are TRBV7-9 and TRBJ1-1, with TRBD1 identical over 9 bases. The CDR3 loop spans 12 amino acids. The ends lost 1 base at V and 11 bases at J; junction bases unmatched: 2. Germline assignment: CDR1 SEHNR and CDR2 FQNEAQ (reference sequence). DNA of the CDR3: TGTGCCAGCAGCTTAGGGGGGACAGGGGCTTTCTTT. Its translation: CASSLGGTGAFF.

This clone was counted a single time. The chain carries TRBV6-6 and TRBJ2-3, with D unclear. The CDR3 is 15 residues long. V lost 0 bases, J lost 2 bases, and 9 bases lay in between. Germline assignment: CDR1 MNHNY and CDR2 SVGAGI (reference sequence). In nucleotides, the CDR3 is TGTGCCAGCAGTTACTCGCCTTTCGACACAGATACGCAGTATTTT. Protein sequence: CASSYSPFDTDTQYF.

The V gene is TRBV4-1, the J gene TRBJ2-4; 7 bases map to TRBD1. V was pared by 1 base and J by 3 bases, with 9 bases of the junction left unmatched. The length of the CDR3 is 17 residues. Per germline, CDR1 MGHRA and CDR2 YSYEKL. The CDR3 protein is CASSQGVDRVLKNIQYF. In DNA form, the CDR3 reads TGCGCCAGCAGCCAAGGGGTCGACAGGGTGCTCAAAAACATTCAGTACTTC.

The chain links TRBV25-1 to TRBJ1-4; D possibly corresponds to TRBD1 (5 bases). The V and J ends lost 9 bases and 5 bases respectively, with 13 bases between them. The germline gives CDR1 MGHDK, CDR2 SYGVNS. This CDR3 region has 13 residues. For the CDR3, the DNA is TGTGCCAGTGGGAGGGGCGCAAATGAAAAACTGTTTTTT. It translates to CASGRGANEKLFF.

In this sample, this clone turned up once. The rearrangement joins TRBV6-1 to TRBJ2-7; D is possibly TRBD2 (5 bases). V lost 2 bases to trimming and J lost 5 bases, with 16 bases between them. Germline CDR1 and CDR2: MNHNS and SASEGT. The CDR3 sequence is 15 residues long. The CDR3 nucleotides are TGTGCCAGCAGTGAATTTGTGGGAGATCCCCACGAGCAGTACTTC. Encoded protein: CASSEFVGDPHEQYF.

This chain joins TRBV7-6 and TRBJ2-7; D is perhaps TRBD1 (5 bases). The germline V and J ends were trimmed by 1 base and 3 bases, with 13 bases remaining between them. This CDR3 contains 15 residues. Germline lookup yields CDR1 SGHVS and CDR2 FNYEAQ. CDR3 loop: CASSLVTGQIYEQYF. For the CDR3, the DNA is TGTGCCAGCAGCTTAGTAACAGGCCAGATCTACGAGCAGTACTTC.

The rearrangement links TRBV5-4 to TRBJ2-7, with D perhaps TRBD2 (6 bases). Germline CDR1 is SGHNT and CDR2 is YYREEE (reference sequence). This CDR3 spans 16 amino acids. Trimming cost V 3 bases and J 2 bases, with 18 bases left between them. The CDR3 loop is CASSSATSRSPYEQYF. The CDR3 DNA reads TGTGCCAGCAGCTCAGCCACTAGCCGTTCCCCCTACGAGCAGTACTTC.

The CDR3 sequence: CSVEGQGIGNTIYF. The DNA for the CDR3 is TGCAGCGTTGAAGGGCAGGGGATTGGAAACACCATATATTTT. This sequence joins TRBV29-1 and TRBJ1-3; possible D gene TRBD1, 6 bases. This CDR3 is built from 14 residues. V lost 1 base and J lost 3, with 10 bases in between. Looked up from germline, CDR1 is SQVTM and CDR2 is ANQGSEA.

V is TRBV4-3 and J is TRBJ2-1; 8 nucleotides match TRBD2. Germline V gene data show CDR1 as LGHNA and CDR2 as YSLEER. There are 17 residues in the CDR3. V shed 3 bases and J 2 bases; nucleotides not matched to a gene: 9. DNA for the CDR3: TGCGCCAGCAGCCAGGAGGGGGGGCGGGAGGCCTACAATGAGCAGTTCTTC. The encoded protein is CASSQEGGREAYNEQFF.

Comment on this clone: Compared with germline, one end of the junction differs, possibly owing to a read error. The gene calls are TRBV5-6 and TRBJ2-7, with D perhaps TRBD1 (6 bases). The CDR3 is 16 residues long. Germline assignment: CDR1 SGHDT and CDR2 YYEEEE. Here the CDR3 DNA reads TGTGCCAGCAGCTATTCCCTCTCAGACAGGCGCCCCGTAGAGGACTTC. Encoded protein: CASSYSLSDRRPVEDF.

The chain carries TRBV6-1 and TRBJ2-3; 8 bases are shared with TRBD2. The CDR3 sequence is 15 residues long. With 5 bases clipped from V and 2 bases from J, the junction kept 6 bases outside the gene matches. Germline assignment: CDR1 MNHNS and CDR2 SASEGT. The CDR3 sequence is CASSLLAVSTDTQYF. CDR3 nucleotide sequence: TGTGCCAGCAGTCTACTAGCGGTTTCCACAGATACGCAGTATTTT.

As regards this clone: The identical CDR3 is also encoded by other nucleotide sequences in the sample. CDR3 protein: CASSLVGSYNEQFF. Written as DNA, the CDR3 is TGTGCCAGCAGTTTAGTGGGCTCCTACAATGAGCAGTTCTTC. This chain uses TRBV27 with TRBJ2-1; no firm D call. The CDR3 has 14 amino acids. V was pared by 2 bases and J by 0 bases, with 5 bases between. CDR1 and CDR2 (germline): MNHEY, SMNVEV (reference sequence).

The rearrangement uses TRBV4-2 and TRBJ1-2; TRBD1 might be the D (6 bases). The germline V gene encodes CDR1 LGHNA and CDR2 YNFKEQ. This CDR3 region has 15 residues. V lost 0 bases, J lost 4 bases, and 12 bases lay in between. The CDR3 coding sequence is TGTGCCAGCAGCCAAGAAGGGGGGCTCCTCTATGGCTACACCTTC. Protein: CASSQEGGLLYGYTF.

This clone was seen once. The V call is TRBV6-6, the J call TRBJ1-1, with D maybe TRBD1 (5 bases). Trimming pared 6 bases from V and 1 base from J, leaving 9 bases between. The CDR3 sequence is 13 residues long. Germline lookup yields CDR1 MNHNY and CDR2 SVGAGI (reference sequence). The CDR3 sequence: CASRTDRNTEAFF. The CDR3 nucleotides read TGTGCCAGCAGAACCGACAGGAACACTGAAGCTTTCTTT.

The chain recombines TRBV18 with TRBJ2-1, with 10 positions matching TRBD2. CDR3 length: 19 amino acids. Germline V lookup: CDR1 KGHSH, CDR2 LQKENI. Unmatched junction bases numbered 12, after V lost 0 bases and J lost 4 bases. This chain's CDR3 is CASSPPSGRATSLYNEQFF. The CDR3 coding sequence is TGTGCCAGCTCACCACCGAGCGGGAGGGCTACCTCCCTATACAATGAGCAGTTCTTC. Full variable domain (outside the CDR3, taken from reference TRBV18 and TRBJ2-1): NAGVMQNPRHLVRRRGQEARLRCSPMKGHSHVYWYRQLPEEGLKFMVYLQKENIIDESGMPKERFSAEFPKEGPSILRIQQVVRGDSAAYFCASSPPSGRATSLYNEQFFGPGTRLTVL.

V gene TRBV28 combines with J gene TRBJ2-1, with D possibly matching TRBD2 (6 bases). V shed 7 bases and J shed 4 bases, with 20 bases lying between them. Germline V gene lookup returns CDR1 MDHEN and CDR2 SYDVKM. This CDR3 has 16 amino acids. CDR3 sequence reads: CASTSVGLTIYNEQFF. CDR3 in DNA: TGTGCCAGCACTAGCGTAGGCCTCACCATATACAATGAGCAGTTCTTC.

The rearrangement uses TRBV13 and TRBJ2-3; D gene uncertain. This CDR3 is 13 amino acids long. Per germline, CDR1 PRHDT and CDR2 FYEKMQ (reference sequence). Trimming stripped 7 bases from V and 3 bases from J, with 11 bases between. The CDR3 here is CASTPYTTDTQYF. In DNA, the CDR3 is TGTGCCAGCACCCCCTACACAACAGATACGCAGTATTTT.